The rows below give T cell receptor beta chains drawn from one sample of a study of blood T cell repertoires in COVID-19. TCRdb's table, derived via immunoSEQ multiplex PCR, lists solely in-frame clones and lacks some. The sample contains a few hundred thousand clones, approximately 86% of which appear only once. The sample comprised PBMCs or T cells enriched from blood (not recorded which). These receptors all come from a woman aged 18 to 35 who had recovered from COVID-19. The CDR3 runs from the conserved cysteine through the conserved F or W. D genes are given only for firm matches. A clone size is listed for some rows: how often the clone was seen (once, few, many), or a class if it is expanded.

J	D	size	V	DNA	CDR3
TRBJ2-7	-	-	TRBV27	TGTGCCAGCAGTTTCCTGACATCCTACGAGCAGTACTTC	CASSFLTSYEQYF
TRBJ1-3	-	-	TRBV7-8	TGTGCCAGCAGCTTACTCCGGGAGGGAAACACCATATATTTT	CASSLLREGNTIYF
TRBJ2-2	-	-	TRBV11-2	TGTGCCAGCAGACCACACAGGGTCCTTCCGAACACCGGGGAGCTGTTTTTT	CASRPHRVLPNTGELFF
TRBJ2-1	-	-	TRBV3-1/TRBV3-2	TGTGCCAGCAGCCAAGTCGGACTGCTACTTTGGACAGATCGTTCCTACAATGAGCAGTTCTTC	CASSQVGLLLWTDRSYNEQFF
TRBJ1-2	-	-	TRBV20-1	TGCAGTGCTAGTCGGGCAGGGTTAAATGGCTACACCTTC	CSASRAGLNGYTF
TRBJ2-7	-	-	TRBV5-1	TGCGCCAGCAGCTTGGGGGCGCCGACCTACGAGCAGTACTTC	CASSLGAPTYEQYF
TRBJ2-4	TRBD2	-	TRBV7-9	TGTGCCAGCAGCCAGGAGGGACTAGCGGATGGGTACATTCAGTACTTC	CASSQEGLADGYIQYF
TRBJ1-1	TRBD1	-	TRBV28	TGTGCCAGCAGTGGGGACAGGAGGGGCACTGAAGCTTTCTTT	CASSGDRRGTEAFF
TRBJ2-7	TRBD1	-	TRBV28	TGTGCCAGCAGTGTGACTGGGACAGCCTACGAGCAGTACTTC	CASSVTGTAYEQYF
TRBJ1-2	-	-	TRBV21-1	TGTGCCAGCAGCAAAAGGGGAGGAGATCGAGGCTACACCTTC	CASSKRGGDRGYTF
TRBJ1-1	-	-	TRBV11-2	TGTGCCAGCAGCTTAGTACAGGGAGGGTCAGCTTTCTTT	CASSLVQGGSAFF
TRBJ1-2	TRBD1	-	TRBV24-1	TGTGCCACCAGTGATGCGGATAGGGGGCATGATGGCTACACCTTC	CATSDADRGHDGYTF
TRBJ2-5	-	-	TRBV18	TGTGCCAGCTCATCAGACCAAGAGACCCAGTACTTC	CASSSDQETQYF
TRBJ1-6	-	-	TRBV28	TGTGCCAGCACCTCCCTGGGGGGGCCTAGCTCCTATAATTCACCCCTCCACTTT	CASTSLGGPSSYNSPLHF
TRBJ1-5	TRBD1	-	TRBV28	TGTGCCAGCAGTTTCGTTCAGGGGGCGGTCCAGCCCCAGCATTTT	CASSFVQGAVQPQHF
TRBJ1-2	-	-	TRBV4-1	TGCGCCAGCAGCCCTACCAGGGGTCATGGCTACACCTTC	CASSPTRGHGYTF
TRBJ2-3	TRBD2	-	TRBV7-2	TGTGCCAGCAGCGGACCGGGAGCGGGGCTTACGCAGTATTTT	CASSGPGAGLTQYF
TRBJ2-7	-	few	TRBV5-4	TGTGCCAGCAGTTTTGATCAGGGGTTCTCCTACGAGCAGTACTTC	CASSFDQGFSYEQYF
TRBJ1-1	-	few	TRBV5-6	TGTGCCAGCAGCTTATATACAGGGTACATGAACACTGAAGCTTTCTTT	CASSLYTGYMNTEAFF
TRBJ1-2	TRBD1	few	TRBV5-4	TGTGCCAGCAGCCCCACAGGGGGCGACTATGGCTACACCTTC	CASSPTGGDYGYTF
TRBJ2-2	-	-	TRBV5-8	TGTGCCAGCAGCCATCCGGCCGGGGCCGGGGAGCTGTTTTTT	CASSHPAGAGELFF
TRBJ2-3	-	-	TRBV12-3/TRBV12-4	TGTGCCAGCAGTCCCTCTTCTTTAGATACGCAGTATTTT	CASSPSSLDTQYF
TRBJ1-6	-	-	TRBV6-5	TGTGCCAGCAGACTCGGGATTCATAATTCACCCCTCCACTTT	CASRLGIHNSPLHF